The clone carrying this TCR beta chain was found a few times. Its antigen remains unidentified. The PCR made use of 60 Vbeta and 13 Jbeta primers. Only in-frame clones appear in the TCRdb table, and some are missing; sequencing was by immunoSEQ multiplex PCR. The sample lists about 130,000 clones; under 90% were seen once. Though nominally healthy at sampling, donors likely had unrecorded immune exposures. This sample was included in a study of cytomegalovirus exposure and HLA in healthy donors. About the research overall: Inside one of the first data releases sat about 91 million unique TCRs taken from HLA-typed donors.

Germline CDR1 and CDR2: MGHRA and YSYEKL. Trimming took 4 bases from V and 4 from J; bases not matched to a gene: 17. This CDR3 is 18 amino acids long. Study-wide findings and caveats: Sequence variants that were highly shared formed a cluster that was likely a sequencing artifact.

The receptor comes from a woman aged 40 to 50 in good health and CMV-seronegative. Sequenced material: PBMCs. The gene calls are TRBV4-1 and TRBJ1-1; 8 positions agree with TRBD1. The CDR3 loop reads CASSPGPVRQGPSTEAFF. Here the CDR3 DNA reads TGCGCCAGCAGCCCAGGACCGGTCCGACAGGGGCCGAGCACTGAAGCTTTCTTT.